These T cell receptor beta chains were read from a single sample in a study of blood T cell repertoires in COVID-19. Sequencing used immunoSEQ multiplex PCR; TCRdb keeps in-frame clones, though not all of them. Here the sample spans about 160,000 clones, roughly 87% being singletons. Sequencing was carried out using peripheral blood. Receptors were obtained from a woman aged 55-69 years who had recovered from COVID-19. The CDR3 runs from the conserved cysteine through the conserved F or W. Fields, in order: CDR3 length, D gene, clone size, V gene, J gene, CDR3 DNA, CDR3 protein. D genes are given only for firm matches. Expanded clones get a size class; other rows say once, few or many, or leave the size out.

>14|TRBD1|few|TRBV5-1|TRBJ2-2
TGCGCCACCCGGGACAGGGAGAACACCGGGGAGCTGTTTTTT
CATRDRENTGELFF
>14|-|-|TRBV5-4|TRBJ1-6
TGTGCCAGCAGCTTGGACAGGTCAAATTCACCCCTCCACTTT
CASSLDRSNSPLHF
>15|-|-|TRBV2|TRBJ2-7
TGTGCCAGCAGTTTACGACAGGGACTGGATAGCGAGCAGTACTTC
CASSLRQGLDSEQYF
>12|-|once|TRBV10-2|TRBJ2-1
TGCGCCAGCAGTGAGCCCAGGGGTGAGCAGTTCTTC
CASSEPRGEQFF
>13|-|few|TRBV3-1/TRBV3-2|TRBJ2-2
TGTGCCAGCAGCCTATGGAACACCGGGGAGCTGTTTTTT
CASSLWNTGELFF
>14|-|-|TRBV4-3|TRBJ2-3
TGCGCCAGCAGTCGACAGGCAAGCACAGATACGCAGTATTTT
CASSRQASTDTQYF
>17|TRBD1|-|TRBV19|TRBJ2-6
TGTGCCAGTAGTTTCCGGACAGGGAGCTCTGGGGCCAACGTCCTGACTTTC
CASSFRTGSSGANVLTF
>13|-|-|TRBV21-1|TRBJ2-7
TGTGCCAGCAGCAGCGCGGGGGGGTACGAGCAGTACTTC
CASSSAGGYEQYF
>14|-|once|TRBV7-3|TRBJ1-1
TGTGCCAGCAGCTTTGGACAGCCGAACACTGAAGCTTTCTTT
CASSFGQPNTEAFF
>22|-|-|TRBV29-1|TRBJ2-3
TGCAGCGTTGTCTTTCGAGCGGCGCGGTTTTACGGGAGATTAAAAAGTGGCAATACGCAGTATTTT
CSVVFRAARFYGRLKSGNTQYF
>14|-|-|TRBV4-1|TRBJ1-6
TGCGCCAGCAGCCAGCTGCGGTTGTATTCACCCCTCCACTTT
CASSQLRLYSPLHF
>15|TRBD1|-|TRBV7-2|TRBJ2-5
TGTGCCAGCAGCCAACCTTCCAGGGGGCAAGAGACCCAGTACTTC
CASSQPSRGQETQYF
>18|TRBD2|-|TRBV4-2|TRBJ2-5
TGTGCCAGCAGCCAAGAGCTAGCGGGGGGGCCGGGGTTGGAGACCCAGTACTTC
CASSQELAGGPGLETQYF
>14|TRBD1|-|TRBV28|TRBJ1-5
TGTGCCAGCGGCTCGACAGGGAGCTACCAGCCCCAGCATTTT
CASGSTGSYQPQHF
>15|-|-|TRBV3-1/TRBV3-2|TRBJ1-2
TGTGCCAGCAGCCAAAAGTGGTCAGATAACTATGGCTACACCTTC
CASSQKWSDNYGYTF
>15|-|-|TRBV24-1|TRBJ2-1
TGTGCCACCAGTGATCGGACTGCTACCTACAATGAGCAGTTCTTC
CATSDRTATYNEQFF
>14|TRBD1|-|TRBV2|TRBJ2-7
TGTGCCAGCAGTGAAGCGGGACAGGGGCTAGAGCAGTACTTC
CASSEAGQGLEQYF
>13|-|-|TRBV11-1|TRBJ2-3
TGTGCCAGCAGCACCCGGACAGAGGATACGCAGTATTTT
CASSTRTEDTQYF
>16|TRBD1|-|TRBV27|TRBJ2-3
TGTGCCAGCAGTTTCCTACAGGGGCTTAGCACAGATACGCAGTATTTT
CASSFLQGLSTDTQYF
>13|TRBD1|-|TRBV5-6|TRBJ1-5
TGTGCCAGCAGCTGGGGGACAGATCAGCCCCAGCATTTT
CASSWGTDQPQHF
>13|TRBD2|once|TRBV2|TRBJ2-5
TGTGCCAGCCGCGGGACTAGTAGAGAGACCCAGTACTTC
CASRGTSRETQYF
>14|-|-|TRBV7-9|TRBJ2-3
TGTGCCAGCAGCGCAACTAGTTTCAGAGATACGCAGTATTTT
CASSATSFRDTQYF
>15|TRBD1|-|TRBV5-1|TRBJ1-5
TGCGCCAGCAGCTTGACCGCAGGGGGCCCGGGGGTCCAGCATTTT
CASSLTAGGPGVQHF
>13|TRBD1|-|TRBV28|TRBJ1-2
TGTGCCAGCAGAGAGGACAGGACATGGGGCTACACCTTC
CASREDRTWGYTF
>15|TRBD2|-|TRBV10-1|TRBJ2-7
TGCGCCAGCAGTGCAAGTACTAGCGGGGCCTACGAGCAGTACTTC
CASSASTSGAYEQYF
>13|-|-|TRBV28|TRBJ1-5
TGTGCCAGCAGTTTGGGCTCTACCCAGCCCCAGCATTTT
CASSLGSTQPQHF
>14|-|-|TRBV24-1|TRBJ1-4
TGTGCCACCAGTGAAGGGGCAACTAATGAAAAACTGTTTTTT
CATSEGATNEKLFF
>14|-|-|TRBV5-4|TRBJ1-2
TGTGCCAGCAGCTTTGTTCCAGGGGACTATGGCTACACCTTC
CASSFVPGDYGYTF
>16|TRBD2|-|TRBV6-6|TRBJ2-3
TGTGCCAGCAGTTACCGGAGCGGGGGAGGCACAGATACGCAGTATTTT
CASSYRSGGGTDTQYF
>16|-|-|TRBV3-1/TRBV3-2|TRBJ2-7
TGTGCCAGCAGCCAAGAAGGCCAGGGGAACTCCTACGAGCAGTACTTC
CASSQEGQGNSYEQYF
>12|TRBD2|-|TRBV6-1|TRBJ2-1
TGTGCCAGCAGAAGCGGGGACAATGAGCAGTTCTTC
CASRSGDNEQFF
>15|-|-|TRBV5-1|TRBJ1-3
TGCGCCAGCAGCTTAGACAGGCCGCCGGCCGACACCATATATTTT
CASSLDRPPADTIYF
>14|-|-|TRBV3-1/TRBV3-2|TRBJ1-5
TGTGCCAGTTCCCCAGGACAGTTCGATCAGCCCCAGCATTTT
CASSPGQFDQPQHF
>16|TRBD1|-|TRBV7-6|TRBJ1-6
TGTGCCAGCAGCCCAACAACAGGGGGAGATAATTCACCCCTCCACTTT
CASSPTTGGDNSPLHF
>16|-|once|TRBV5-1|TRBJ2-5
TGCGCCAGCAGCTTGGTTGGGGCCGCGGAGGGGGAGACCCAGTACTTC
CASSLVGAAEGETQYF
>15|TRBD2|-|TRBV27|TRBJ2-5
TGTGCCAGCAGTTCTCCTAGCGGGGGGCGAGAGACCCAGTACTTC
CASSSPSGGRETQYF
>16|-|-|TRBV19|TRBJ2-5
TGTGCCAGTAGTAAGCCCTGGGGTTCTACGGGGGAGACCCAGTACTTC
CASSKPWGSTGETQYF
>14|-|-|TRBV7-8|TRBJ1-4
TGTGCCAGCAGCCCCACAGGGACTAATGAAAAACTGTTTTTT
CASSPTGTNEKLFF
>19|TRBD2|-|TRBV6-2/TRBV6-3|TRBJ2-7
TGTGCCAGCAGTTCCTCCTTACCGTCTCTAGCGGGGGTCTCCTACGAGCAGTACTTC
CASSSSLPSLAGVSYEQYF
>16|-|-|TRBV19|TRBJ1-5
TGTGCCAGTAGTATTGGCGTGGGGCCGAGCAATCAGCCCCAGCATTTT
CASSIGVGPSNQPQHF
>15|-|-|TRBV5-1|TRBJ1-1
TGCGCCAGCAGCCAGACTCTAGAGACGAACACTGAAGCTTTCTTT
CASSQTLETNTEAFF
>12|-|-|TRBV30|TRBJ2-7
TGTGCCTGGACTACCGGGTTCGACGAGCAGTACTTC
CAWTTGFDEQYF
>14|TRBD1|once|TRBV10-3|TRBJ2-5
TGTGCCATCAGTGAATCAGGGGGCATAGAGACCCAGTACTTC
CAISESGGIETQYF
>15|TRBD1|-|TRBV28|TRBJ1-5
TGTGCCAGCACAATGCTCGGGACAGGGGATCAGCCCCAGCATTTT
CASTMLGTGDQPQHF
>16|-|-|TRBV4-3|TRBJ1-5
TGCGCCAGCAGCCAAGATTTGGGCGGGACCTTCGGGCCCCAGCATTTT
CASSQDLGGTFGPQHF
>15|TRBD1|-|TRBV5-1|TRBJ1-1
TGCGCCAGCAGCCTGCAGGGACAGAAAAACACTGAAGCTTTCTTT
CASSLQGQKNTEAFF
>14|-|-|TRBV18|TRBJ2-5
TGTGCCAGCTCCGCCGCCTGGGCCGAGGAGACCCAGTACTTC
CASSAAWAEETQYF
>15|TRBD2|-|TRBV5-1|TRBJ2-1
TGCGCCAGCAGCTCGGCGGGGGATGGCTACAATGAGCAGTTCTTC
CASSSAGDGYNEQFF
>13|-|-|TRBV3-1/TRBV3-2|TRBJ2-7
TGTGCCAGCAGCCTGACGGGTTCCTACGAGCAGTACTTC
CASSLTGSYEQYF
>15|TRBD1|-|TRBV18|TRBJ2-7
TGTGCCAGCTCACCGCCAGCCGGGACAGGGGACGAGCAGTACTTC
CASSPPAGTGDEQYF
>11|TRBD1|-|TRBV12-3/TRBV12-4|TRBJ2-1
TGTGCCAGCAGTCTACAGGGGGCCGTGCTCTTC
CASSLQGAVLF
>15|TRBD1|-|TRBV9|TRBJ1-2
TGTGCCAGCAGCGTAGCCCCGGGACAGGGAGATGGCTACACCTTC
CASSVAPGQGDGYTF
>14|-|-|TRBV3-1/TRBV3-2|TRBJ1-3
TGTGCCAGCAGCCAAGCACACTCTGGAAACACCATATATTTT
CASSQAHSGNTIYF
>12|-|-|TRBV2|TRBJ1-5
TGTGCCAGCTTCACGGAAGGACAGCCCTGTCATTTT
CASFTEGQPCHF